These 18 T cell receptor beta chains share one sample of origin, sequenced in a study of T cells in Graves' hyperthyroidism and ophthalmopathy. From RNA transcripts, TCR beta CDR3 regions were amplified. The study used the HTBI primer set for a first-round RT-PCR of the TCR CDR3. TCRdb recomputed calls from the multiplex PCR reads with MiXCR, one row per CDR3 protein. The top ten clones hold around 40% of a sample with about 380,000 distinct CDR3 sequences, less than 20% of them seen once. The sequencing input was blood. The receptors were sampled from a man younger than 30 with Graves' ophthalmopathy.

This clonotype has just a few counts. The CDR3 loop is CASSLEFPGQRIYGYTF. DNA for the CDR3: TGTGCCAGCAGCTTAGAGTTCCCGGGACAGAGGATCTATGGCTACACCTTC. The rearrangement joins TRBV11-2 to TRBJ1-2, with TRBD1 identical over 7 bases. The CDR3 runs 17 residues. After removal of 0 bases from V and 4 bases from J, the junction contained 11 bases not matched to a gene. Germline V gives CDR1 SGHAT, CDR2 FQNNGV.

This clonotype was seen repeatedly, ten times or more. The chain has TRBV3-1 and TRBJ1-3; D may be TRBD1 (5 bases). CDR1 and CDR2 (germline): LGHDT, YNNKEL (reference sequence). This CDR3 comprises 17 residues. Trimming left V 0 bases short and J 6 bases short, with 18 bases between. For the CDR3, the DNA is TGTGCCAGCAGCCAAGACGGGGCAGGGCCATTCCTAAACACCATATATTTT. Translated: CASSQDGAGPFLNTIYF.

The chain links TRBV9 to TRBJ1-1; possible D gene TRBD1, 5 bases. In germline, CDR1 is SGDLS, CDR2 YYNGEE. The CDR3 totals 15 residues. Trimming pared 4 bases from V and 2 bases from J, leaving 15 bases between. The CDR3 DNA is TGTGCCAGCAGCCCCCTCGGGGGGTCCAACACTGAAGCTTTCTTT. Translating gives CASSPLGGSNTEAFF.

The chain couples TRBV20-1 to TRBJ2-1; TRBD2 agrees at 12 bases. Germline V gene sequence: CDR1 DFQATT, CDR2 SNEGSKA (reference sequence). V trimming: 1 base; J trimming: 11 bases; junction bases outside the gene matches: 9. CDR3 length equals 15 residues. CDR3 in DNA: TGCAGTGCTAGAGTAGTACTAGCGGGGGGCCAAAAGCAGTTCTTC. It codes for CSARVVLAGGQKQFF.

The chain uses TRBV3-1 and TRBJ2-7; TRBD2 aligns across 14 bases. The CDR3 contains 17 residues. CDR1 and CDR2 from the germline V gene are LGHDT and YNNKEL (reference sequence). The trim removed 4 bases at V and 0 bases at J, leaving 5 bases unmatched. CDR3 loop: CASSRGLAGDSSYEQYF. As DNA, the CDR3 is TGTGCCAGCAGCCGGGGACTAGCGGGAGATTCCTCCTACGAGCAGTACTTC.

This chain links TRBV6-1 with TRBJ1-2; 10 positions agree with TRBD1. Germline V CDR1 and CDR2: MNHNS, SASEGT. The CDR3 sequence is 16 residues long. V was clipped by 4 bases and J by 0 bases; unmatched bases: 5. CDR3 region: CASSVGQGLANYGYTF. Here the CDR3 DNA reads TGTGCCAGCAGTGTGGGACAGGGGTTAGCTAACTATGGCTACACCTTC.

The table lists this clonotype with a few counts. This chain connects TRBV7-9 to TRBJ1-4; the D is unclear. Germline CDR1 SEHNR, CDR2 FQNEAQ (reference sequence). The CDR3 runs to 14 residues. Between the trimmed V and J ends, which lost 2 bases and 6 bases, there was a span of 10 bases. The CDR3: CASSLRGGDEKLFF. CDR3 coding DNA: TGTGCCAGCAGCTTACGGGGTGGCGATGAAAAACTGTTTTTT.

As DNA, the CDR3 is TGTGCCAGCAGTTCTCCCGGGACAGGGGGCCCGGGTTACACTGAAGCTTTCTTT. The encoded protein is CASSSPGTGGPGYTEAFF. This chain connects TRBV6-2 or TRBV6-3 to TRBJ1-1; 12 positions match TRBD1. The CDR3 has 18 residues. CDR1 is MNHEY and CDR2 is SVGEGT in the germline V gene. V shed 4 bases, J shed 3 bases, and the junction held 12 bases outside the gene matches.

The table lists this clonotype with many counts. For the CDR3, the DNA is TGTGCCAGCAGCCCATTACACGGAACCTATGGCTACACCTTC. This sequence encodes CASSPLHGTYGYTF. The chain is built from TRBV11-2 and TRBJ1-2; D not resolved. The germline V gene has CDR1 SGHAT and CDR2 FQNNGV. V was trimmed by 5 bases and J by 4 bases, leaving 14 bases between them. The CDR3 is 14 residues long.

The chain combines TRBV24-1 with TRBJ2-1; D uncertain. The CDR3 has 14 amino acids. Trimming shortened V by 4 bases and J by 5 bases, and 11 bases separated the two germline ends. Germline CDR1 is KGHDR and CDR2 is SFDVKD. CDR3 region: CATSELRNNNEQFF. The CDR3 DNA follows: TGTGCCACCAGTGAGCTCCGGAACAACAATGAGCAGTTCTTC.

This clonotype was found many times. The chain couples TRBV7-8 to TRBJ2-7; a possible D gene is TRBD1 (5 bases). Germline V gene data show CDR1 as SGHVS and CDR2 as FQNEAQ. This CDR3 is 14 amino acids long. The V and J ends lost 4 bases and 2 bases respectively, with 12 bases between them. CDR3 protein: CASSSQTVAYEQYF. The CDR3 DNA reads TGTGCCAGCAGCTCCCAGACAGTCGCCTACGAGCAGTACTTC.

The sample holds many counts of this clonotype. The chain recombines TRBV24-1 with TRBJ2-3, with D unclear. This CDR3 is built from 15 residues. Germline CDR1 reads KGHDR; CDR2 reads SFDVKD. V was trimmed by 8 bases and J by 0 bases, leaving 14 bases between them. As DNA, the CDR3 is TGTGCCACCATGCCGAGCAGAACTAGCACAGATACGCAGTATTTT. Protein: CATMPSRTSTDTQYF.

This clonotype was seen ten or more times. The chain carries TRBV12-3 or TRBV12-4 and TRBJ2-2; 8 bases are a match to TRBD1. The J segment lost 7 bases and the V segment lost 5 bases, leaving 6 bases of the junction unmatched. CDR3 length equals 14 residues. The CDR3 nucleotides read TGTGCCAGCAGTATGCGACAGGGGAACGGGGAGCTGTTTTTT. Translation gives CASSMRQGNGELFF.

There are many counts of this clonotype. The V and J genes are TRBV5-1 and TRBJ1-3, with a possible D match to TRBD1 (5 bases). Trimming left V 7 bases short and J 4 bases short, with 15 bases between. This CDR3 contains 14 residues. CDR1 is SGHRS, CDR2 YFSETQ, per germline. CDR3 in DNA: TGCGCCAGCGCAATCGAGGGGAAGGGAAACACCATATATTTT. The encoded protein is CASAIEGKGNTIYF.

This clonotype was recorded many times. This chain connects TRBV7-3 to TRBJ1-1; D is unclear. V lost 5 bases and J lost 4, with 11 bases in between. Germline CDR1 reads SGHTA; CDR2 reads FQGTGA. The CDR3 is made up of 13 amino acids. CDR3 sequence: CASSVLRGTEAFF. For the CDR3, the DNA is TGTGCCAGCAGCGTCCTCCGTGGCACTGAAGCTTTCTTT.

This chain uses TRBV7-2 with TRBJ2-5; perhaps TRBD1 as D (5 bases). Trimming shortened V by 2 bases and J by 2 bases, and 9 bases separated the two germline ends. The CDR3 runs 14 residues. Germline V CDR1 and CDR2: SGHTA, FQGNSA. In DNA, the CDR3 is TGTGCCAGCAGCTTACCAGGGCGTCAAGAGACCCAGTACTTC. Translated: CASSLPGRQETQYF.

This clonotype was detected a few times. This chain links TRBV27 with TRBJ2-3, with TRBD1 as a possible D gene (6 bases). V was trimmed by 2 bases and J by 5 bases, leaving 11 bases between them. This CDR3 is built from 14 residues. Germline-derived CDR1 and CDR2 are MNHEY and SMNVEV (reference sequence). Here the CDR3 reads CASSLGRGIDTQYF. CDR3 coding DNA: TGTGCCAGCAGTTTAGGTAGGGGGATAGATACGCAGTATTTT.

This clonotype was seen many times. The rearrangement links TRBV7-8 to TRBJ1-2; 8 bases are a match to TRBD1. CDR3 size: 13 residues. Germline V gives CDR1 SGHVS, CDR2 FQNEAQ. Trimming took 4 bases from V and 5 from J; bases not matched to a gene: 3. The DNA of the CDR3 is TGTGCCAGCAGCTCGACAGGGGTTTATGGCTACACCTTC. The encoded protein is CASSSTGVYGYTF.